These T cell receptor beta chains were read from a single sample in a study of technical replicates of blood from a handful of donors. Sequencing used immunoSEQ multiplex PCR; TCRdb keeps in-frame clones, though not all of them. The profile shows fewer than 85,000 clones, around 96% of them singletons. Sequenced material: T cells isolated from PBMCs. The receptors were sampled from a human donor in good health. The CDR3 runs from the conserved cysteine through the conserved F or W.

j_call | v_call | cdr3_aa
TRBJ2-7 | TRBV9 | CASSVGADRDYEQYF
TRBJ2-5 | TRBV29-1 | CSVATGSQETQYF
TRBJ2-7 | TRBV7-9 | CASSWTGEDSYEQYF
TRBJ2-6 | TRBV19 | CASSIGRGSGANVLTF
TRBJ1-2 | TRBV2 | CASSELAGYGYTF
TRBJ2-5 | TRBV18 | CASSPSGSRETQYF
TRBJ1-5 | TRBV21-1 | CASSKDIGTANQPQHF
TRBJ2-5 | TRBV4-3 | CASSRGVQETQYF
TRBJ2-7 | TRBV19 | CASSIVFGTGYEQYF
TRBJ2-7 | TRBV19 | CASSIGHTYEQYF
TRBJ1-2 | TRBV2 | CASSLTGATNYGYTF
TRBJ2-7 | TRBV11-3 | CASSFDISYEQYF
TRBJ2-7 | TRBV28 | CASSWHRGQQYF
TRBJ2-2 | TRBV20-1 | CSAAGPGELFF
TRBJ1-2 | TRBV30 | CAWSGNYGYTF
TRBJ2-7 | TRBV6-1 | CASIDPVGTPSYEQYF
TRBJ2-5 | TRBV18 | CASSARLAPWYQETQYF
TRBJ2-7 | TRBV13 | CASSSTGVGYEQYF
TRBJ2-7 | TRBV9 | CASSVGGRGHEEQYF
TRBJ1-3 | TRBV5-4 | CASSLEQGDLYF
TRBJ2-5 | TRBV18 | CASSLGTADKTQYF
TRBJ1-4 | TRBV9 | CASSLNEEILFF
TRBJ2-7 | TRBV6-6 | CASRELAGVYEQYF
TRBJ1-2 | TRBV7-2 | CASSPRDRVNYGYTF
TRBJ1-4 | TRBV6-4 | CASNPSGTGYEKLFF
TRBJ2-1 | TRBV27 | CASSSPPNEQFF